These T cell receptor beta chains were read from a single sample in a study of blood T cell repertoires in COVID-19. Libraries were prepared by immunoSEQ multiplex PCR; TCRdb keeps only in-frame clonotypes and omits some of them. The table records some 96,000 clones, around 85% of them present only once. The source material was peripheral blood. The receptors were sampled from a human donor in a cohort sampled during active COVID-19. Both conserved end residues are part of each CDR3. A D gene is named only where the DNA matches it firmly. Part of the rows lack a size; the others show once, few, many or a class for expanded clones.

d_gene: -
abundance: -
v_gene: TRBV20-1
j_gene: TRBJ2-1
CDR3aa: CSASPGSLYNEQFF
CDR3nt: TGCAGTGCTAGTCCCGGGAGCCTCTACAATGAGCAGTTCTTC

d_gene: -
abundance: once
v_gene: TRBV19
j_gene: TRBJ1-5
CDR3aa: CASSIDPTTGSNQPQHF
CDR3nt: TGTGCCAGTAGTATAGATCCAACAACCGGGAGCAATCAGCCCCAGCATTTT

d_gene: -
abundance: -
v_gene: TRBV5-5
j_gene: TRBJ2-7
CDR3aa: CASSWGPGPYEQYF
CDR3nt: TGTGCCAGCAGCTGGGGGCCGGGGCCCTACGAGCAGTACTTC

d_gene: TRBD1
abundance: -
v_gene: TRBV19
j_gene: TRBJ1-2
CDR3aa: CARLTSGGRYGYTF
CDR3nt: TGTGCCAGACTAACTTCAGGGGGCCGCTATGGCTACACCTTC

d_gene: TRBD2
abundance: -
v_gene: TRBV9
j_gene: TRBJ2-1
CDR3aa: CASGRETNEQFF
CDR3nt: TGTGCCAGCGGGAGGGAGACCAATGAGCAGTTCTTC

d_gene: TRBD2
abundance: -
v_gene: TRBV7-6
j_gene: TRBJ2-1
CDR3aa: CASSYPGLVNEQFF
CDR3nt: TGTGCCAGCAGCTACCCGGGACTAGTTAATGAGCAGTTCTTC

d_gene: -
abundance: -
v_gene: TRBV14
j_gene: TRBJ2-5
CDR3aa: CASSQDRTALKVLETQYF
CDR3nt: TGTGCCAGCAGCCAAGATCGGACAGCCCTGAAGGTTTTAGAGACCCAGTACTTC

d_gene: -
abundance: once
v_gene: TRBV5-1
j_gene: TRBJ1-2
CDR3aa: CASSLDPGVFGYTF
CDR3nt: TGCGCCAGCAGCTTGGATCCGGGTGTATTTGGCTACACCTTC

d_gene: -
abundance: -
v_gene: TRBV6-5
j_gene: TRBJ2-7
CDR3aa: CASRHRVYEQYF
CDR3nt: TGTGCCAGCAGACACAGAGTCTACGAGCAGTACTTC

d_gene: TRBD2
abundance: -
v_gene: TRBV7-2
j_gene: TRBJ2-3
CDR3aa: CASSFTSGRAGDTQYF
CDR3nt: TGTGCCAGCAGCTTTACTAGCGGGAGGGCAGGAGATACGCAGTATTTT

d_gene: TRBD1
abundance: -
v_gene: TRBV2
j_gene: TRBJ1-2
CDR3aa: CASKVDRGLGGYTF
CDR3nt: TGTGCCAGCAAGGTGGACAGGGGGCTTGGTGGCTACACCTTC

d_gene: TRBD1
abundance: -
v_gene: TRBV7-8
j_gene: TRBJ2-7
CDR3aa: CASSLGGQGAYEQYF
CDR3nt: TGTGCCAGCAGCTTAGGGGGACAGGGGGCCTACGAGCAGTACTTC

d_gene: TRBD1
abundance: -
v_gene: TRBV6-2/TRBV6-3
j_gene: TRBJ2-2
CDR3aa: CASSRQGAIYTGELFF
CDR3nt: TGTGCCAGCAGCCGACAGGGGGCGATCTACACCGGGGAGCTGTTTTTT

d_gene: -
abundance: -
v_gene: TRBV29-1
j_gene: TRBJ2-6
CDR3aa: CSVITGVGSGANVLTF
CDR3nt: TGCAGCGTGATAACAGGCGTCGGCTCTGGGGCCAACGTCCTGACTTTC

d_gene: -
abundance: -
v_gene: TRBV20-1
j_gene: TRBJ1-3
CDR3aa: CSARAGNTIYF
CDR3nt: TGCAGTGCTCGAGCGGGAAACACCATATATTTT

d_gene: -
abundance: -
v_gene: TRBV18
j_gene: TRBJ1-5
CDR3aa: CASHGGNNQPQHF
CDR3nt: TGTGCCAGCCACGGGGGTAACAATCAGCCCCAGCATTTT

d_gene: TRBD1
abundance: -
v_gene: TRBV5-4
j_gene: TRBJ1-2
CDR3aa: CASSGGQGSRGYTF
CDR3nt: TGTGCCAGCAGCGGAGGACAGGGTTCCCGTGGCTACACCTTC

d_gene: TRBD2
abundance: -
v_gene: TRBV6-6
j_gene: TRBJ2-1
CDR3aa: CASSQGTSGTNEQFF
CDR3nt: TGTGCCAGCAGTCAAGGGACTAGCGGGACAAATGAGCAGTTCTTC

d_gene: -
abundance: few
v_gene: TRBV6-2/TRBV6-3
j_gene: TRBJ2-1
CDR3aa: CASSAGTHNEQFF
CDR3nt: TGTGCCAGCAGTGCGGGGACTCACAATGAGCAGTTCTTC

d_gene: -
abundance: -
v_gene: TRBV7-6
j_gene: TRBJ1-1
CDR3aa: CASSLQELNTEAFF
CDR3nt: TGTGCCAGCAGCTTGCAAGAGCTGAACACTGAAGCTTTCTTT

d_gene: TRBD1
abundance: -
v_gene: TRBV12-5
j_gene: TRBJ1-1
CDR3aa: CASGSSNQPRTGRGEYLPEAFF
CDR3nt: TGTGCTAGTGGTTCATCCAATCAGCCGCGGACAGGCAGGGGGGAGTACCTCCCTGAAGCTTTCTTT

d_gene: TRBD1
abundance: -
v_gene: TRBV7-2
j_gene: TRBJ1-6
CDR3aa: CASSPGQGSSPLHF
CDR3nt: TGTGCCAGCAGCCCCGGACAGGGGAGTTCACCCCTCCACTTT

d_gene: -
abundance: -
v_gene: TRBV7-2
j_gene: TRBJ1-4
CDR3aa: CASSPVSKPTNEKLFF
CDR3nt: TGTGCCAGCAGCCCCGTTAGCAAACCAACTAATGAAAAACTGTTTTTT

d_gene: TRBD1
abundance: -
v_gene: TRBV5-1
j_gene: TRBJ1-2
CDR3aa: CASSPGQGAYGYTF
CDR3nt: TGCGCCAGCAGCCCGGGACAGGGCGCTTATGGCTACACCTTC

d_gene: TRBD1
abundance: few
v_gene: TRBV28
j_gene: TRBJ1-1
CDR3aa: CASIGGLVGNTEAFF
CDR3nt: TGTGCCAGCATAGGGGGCCTTGTCGGGAACACTGAAGCTTTCTTT

d_gene: -
abundance: -
v_gene: TRBV6-1
j_gene: TRBJ1-3
CDR3aa: CASSEATTLNTIYF
CDR3nt: TGTGCCAGCAGTGAAGCGACGACTCTAAACACCATATATTTT

d_gene: TRBD2
abundance: -
v_gene: TRBV7-9
j_gene: TRBJ2-1
CDR3aa: CASSSPTSGRAGEQFF
CDR3nt: TGTGCCAGCAGCTCCCCTACTAGCGGGAGGGCCGGTGAGCAGTTCTTC

d_gene: TRBD1
abundance: -
v_gene: TRBV9
j_gene: TRBJ2-2
CDR3aa: CASGPGGQYTGELFF
CDR3nt: TGTGCCAGCGGGCCAGGGGGACAATACACCGGGGAGCTGTTTTTT

d_gene: TRBD1
abundance: -
v_gene: TRBV15
j_gene: TRBJ2-1
CDR3aa: CATSRGTGGIRLQFF
CDR3nt: TGTGCCACCAGCAGAGGGACAGGGGGTATTCGGTTGCAGTTCTTC

d_gene: TRBD1
abundance: few
v_gene: TRBV5-6
j_gene: TRBJ1-5
CDR3aa: CVEDRGGNQPQHF
CDR3nt: TGTGTTGAGGACAGGGGGGGAAATCAGCCCCAGCATTTT

d_gene: -
abundance: -
v_gene: TRBV19
j_gene: TRBJ2-7
CDR3aa: CASSIGAVNEQYF
CDR3nt: TGTGCCAGTAGTATTGGGGCAGTCAACGAGCAGTACTTC

d_gene: TRBD1
abundance: -
v_gene: TRBV18
j_gene: TRBJ1-1
CDR3aa: CASSPPDRPEAFF
CDR3nt: TGTGCCAGCTCACCCCCGGACAGGCCTGAAGCTTTCTTT